The 30 T cell receptor beta chains below all came from one sample that was sequenced in a study of pediatric ulcerative colitis. The repertoire was sequenced with immunoSEQ multiplex PCR; TCRdb's copy has only in-frame clones and lacks some. The repertoire consists of 65,000 or so clones, with about 86% occurring once and the leading ten covering around 3%. The sample comprised blood. The source of these receptors is a boy aged 10-17 years with severe ulcerative colitis.

V is TRBV5-1 and J is TRBJ2-5, with TRBD2 identical over 8 bases. Trimming at V came to 6 bases and at J to 3 bases, leaving 19 bases not matched to a gene. Germline loops: CDR1 SGHRS, CDR2 YFSETQ. This CDR3 comprises 18 residues. The CDR3 region has the DNA TGCGCCAGCAACAACGGTTGGGTCGGGAGCGGGAGAGAAGAGACCCAGTACTTC. Amino acid sequence: CASNNGWVGSGREETQYF.

This chain links TRBV4-3 with TRBJ2-1; D gene uncertain. The CDR3 covers 14 residues. With 3 bases removed from V and 0 bases from J, the gap between germline ends came to 6 bases. Per the germline V gene, CDR1 is LGHNA and CDR2 is YSLEER. The CDR3: CASSQADSYNEQFF. The CDR3 bases are TGCGCCAGCAGCCAGGCAGACTCCTACAATGAGCAGTTCTTC.

The V gene is TRBV16, the J gene TRBJ1-2, with 10 bases identical to TRBD1. This CDR3 is built from 16 residues. Per germline, CDR1 KGHSY and CDR2 FQNENV. Trimming removed 4 bases from V and 4 bases from J; junction bases left unmatched: 9. The CDR3 DNA sequence: TGTGCCAGCAGCCCAACCCCGGGACAGGGGACCTATGGCTACACCTTC. This sequence encodes CASSPTPGQGTYGYTF.

The genes are TRBV19 and TRBJ2-7; TRBD1 might be the D (6 bases). Trimming cost V 4 bases and J 2 bases, with 15 bases left between them. In germline, CDR1 is LNHDA, CDR2 SQIVND (reference sequence). CDR3 length: 15 residues. In nucleotides, the CDR3 is TGTGCCAGTAGTACGTCGACAGGCTCGCCCTACGAGCAGTACTTC. Translating it yields CASSTSTGSPYEQYF. Combining the CDR3 with reference TRBV19 and TRBJ2-7 gives the whole variable domain DGGITQSPKYLFRKEGQNVTLSCEQNLNHDAMYWYRQDPGQGLRLIYYSQIVNDFQKGDIAEGYSVSREKKESFPLTVTSAQKNPTAFYLCASSTSTGSPYEQYFGPGTRLTVT.

V and J are TRBV7-9 and TRBJ1-3; D call uncertain. Germline assignment: CDR1 SEHNR and CDR2 FQNEAQ (reference sequence). V lost 3 bases and J 4 bases, leaving 7 bases between the germline ends. This CDR3 is 13 amino acids long. Here the CDR3 DNA reads TGTGCCAGCAGCTTTCCGGAAGGAAACACCATATATTTT. Residues: CASSFPEGNTIYF.

The rearrangement links TRBV6-5 to TRBJ1-1, with 7 bases identical to TRBD1. With 2 bases clipped from V and 7 bases from J, the junction kept 7 bases outside the gene matches. CDR3 length equals 14 residues. CDR1 is MNHEY and CDR2 is SVGAGI in the germline V gene. CDR3 bases: TGTGCCAGCAGTTACGGGAGGGGGCGGGTTGAAGCTTTCTTT. Translating gives CASSYGRGRVEAFF.

The rearrangement links TRBV19 to TRBJ2-1, with 8 bases lining up with TRBD2. The CDR3 runs to 16 residues. The V gene's germline CDR1 is LNHDA and CDR2 SQIVND (reference sequence). V dropped 5 bases and J dropped 4; count of bases not matched to a gene: 10. CDR3 sequence (DNA): TGTGCCAGTAGTCTCCAACGACTAGCGAGTTACAATGAGCAGTTCTTC. Translated, it gives CASSLQRLASYNEQFF.

CDR3 loop: CASSLDDSRDTEAFF. The DNA for the CDR3 is TGCGCCAGCAGCTTAGACGACAGCCGGGACACTGAAGCTTTCTTT. The rearrangement joins TRBV5-1 to TRBJ1-1; D is perhaps TRBD1 (5 bases). This CDR3 has 15 residues. Germline V CDR1 and CDR2: SGHRS, YFSETQ. Trimming shortened V by 2 bases and J by 3 bases, and 14 bases separated the two germline ends.

The chain employs TRBV11-3 and TRBJ2-1; TRBD2 aligns across 12 bases. In germline, CDR1 is SGHNT, CDR2 YENEEA. V shed 3 bases, J shed 5 bases, and the junction held 17 bases outside the gene matches. This CDR3 has 20 residues. The CDR3 region is CASSFKWLAGGFRADNEQFF. As DNA, the CDR3 is TGTGCCAGCAGCTTTAAGTGGCTAGCGGGAGGGTTTAGGGCGGACAATGAGCAGTTCTTC.

The chain is built from TRBV6-6 and TRBJ1-5; weak D call: TRBD1 (6 bases). The CDR3 sequence is 16 residues long. Germline values: CDR1 MNHNY, CDR2 SVGAGI (reference sequence). Between the trimmed V and J ends, which lost 5 bases and 2 bases, there was a span of 16 bases. CDR3 amino acids: CASSPLAGEGNQPQHF. The CDR3 DNA reads TGTGCCAGCAGTCCACTGGCAGGGGAAGGCAATCAGCCCCAGCATTTT.

Here the CDR3 reads CASSIVHPDRGRDQPQHF. The CDR3 bases are TGTGCCAGTAGTATAGTTCACCCTGACAGGGGGCGGGATCAGCCCCAGCATTTT. V usage is TRBV19 and J usage is TRBJ1-5; 10 bases match TRBD1. The J segment lost 5 bases and the V segment lost 1 base, leaving 11 bases of the junction unmatched. CDR1 and CDR2 (germline): LNHDA, SQIVND (reference sequence). The CDR3 length is 18 residues.

The chain carries TRBV2 and TRBJ2-1; the match to TRBD2 covers 11 bases. CDR3 length equals 17 residues. Germline-derived CDR1 and CDR2 are SNHLY and FYNNEI. The junction had 8 bases not matched to a gene; V was cut back by 4 bases and J by 3 bases. DNA of the CDR3: TGTGCCAGCAGTGCACGTTTCGGGACTAGCGGCTACAATGAGCAGTTCTTC. The encoded protein is CASSARFGTSGYNEQFF. The full variable domain, its missing parts supplied by reference TRBV2 and TRBJ2-1, is EPEVTQTPSHQVTQMGQEVILRCVPISNHLYFYWYRQILGQKVEFLVSFYNNEISEKSEIFDDQFSVERPDGSNFTLKIRSTKLEDSAMYFCASSARFGTSGYNEQFFGPGTRLTVL.

CDR3 residues: CARPGGCTPGTDNEQFF. The CDR3 region has the DNA TGCGCCAGGCCGGGAGGTTGCACCCCCGGGACCGACAATGAGCAGTTCTTC. The V call is TRBV10-1, the J call TRBJ2-1; 7 bases are shared with TRBD2. The CDR3 runs 17 residues. V lost 9 bases to trimming and J lost 5 bases; unmatched junction nucleotides: 19. In germline, CDR1 is WNHNN, CDR2 SYGVQD (reference sequence).

The V gene is TRBV15, the J gene TRBJ2-1; 9 bases are shared with TRBD2. The CDR3 consists of 17 residues. Looked up from germline, CDR1 is LNHNV and CDR2 is YYDKDF (reference sequence). V trimming: 6 bases; J trimming: 2 bases; junction bases outside the gene matches: 11. The CDR3 DNA follows: TGTGCCACCAGAGAAGCTAGCGGGATCTCCCCCTACAATGAGCAGTTCTTC. This translates into CATREASGISPYNEQFF.

The chain joins TRBV5-1 to TRBJ2-3; D not resolved. From germline, CDR1 is SGHRS and CDR2 YFSETQ. Trimming took off 0 bases at V and 0 bases at J, with 8 bases between the two ends. The length of the CDR3 is 15 residues. The CDR3 bases are TGCGCCAGCAGCTTGGACCAGGCCAGCACAGATACGCAGTATTTT. It yields the protein CASSLDQASTDTQYF.

The chain uses TRBV18 and TRBJ1-1, with a tentative D call TRBD1 (5 bases). The CDR3 has 13 residues. The germline gives CDR1 KGHSH, CDR2 LQKENI. Trimming removed 2 bases from V and 10 bases from J, with 14 bases in between. The CDR3 nucleotides are TGTGCCAGCTCACCAAACTCGGACATCGGAGCTTTCTTT. Residues: CASSPNSDIGAFF.

This chain links TRBV4-2 with TRBJ2-1; D is ambiguous. This CDR3 is 15 amino acids long. The V and J ends lost 0 bases and 8 bases respectively, with 14 bases between them. CDR1 is LGHNA, CDR2 YNFKEQ, per germline. The chain's CDR3 is CASSQDYWDWDEQFF. The CDR3 nucleotides read TGTGCCAGCAGCCAAGATTATTGGGATTGGGATGAGCAGTTCTTC.

The chain links TRBV27 to TRBJ2-1, with 12 positions matching TRBD2. After removal of 7 bases from V and 9 bases from J, the junction contained 7 bases not matched to a gene. Looked up from germline, CDR1 is MNHEY and CDR2 is SMNVEV (reference sequence). The CDR3 loop spans 14 amino acids. CDR3 sequence: CASTRTSGTGEQFF. CDR3 sequence (DNA): TGTGCCAGCACCCGGACTAGCGGGACCGGTGAGCAGTTCTTC.

This chain joins TRBV15 and TRBJ2-7; 7 bases agree with TRBD1. The germline gives CDR1 LNHNV, CDR2 YYDKDF (reference sequence). The J segment lost 1 base and the V segment lost 6 bases, leaving 3 bases of the junction unmatched. This CDR3 comprises 13 residues. CDR3 in DNA: TGTGCCACCAGAGGGACAGAGTCCTACGAGCAGTACTTC. Translated, it gives CATRGTESYEQYF.

The chain recombines TRBV5-5 with TRBJ2-7; 11 positions match TRBD2. V gave up 4 bases and J gave up 2 bases; unmatched junction bases: 11. This CDR3 has 17 amino acids. Germline V gene data show CDR1 as SGHKS and CDR2 as YYEKEE (reference sequence). CDR3 sequence: CASSPGQMGLAAYEQYF. CDR3 in DNA: TGTGCCAGCAGCCCGGGACAAATGGGACTAGCGGCCTACGAGCAGTACTTC.

The rearrangement joins TRBV6-1 to TRBJ2-7; D is perhaps TRBD2 (6 bases). Between the trimmed V and J ends, which lost 5 bases and 3 bases, there was a span of 14 bases. The CDR3 has 14 residues. Germline V gene lookup returns CDR1 MNHNS and CDR2 SASEGT. CDR3 in amino acids: CASSLGTEVYEQYF. The CDR3 coding sequence is TGTGCCAGCAGTCTCGGGACTGAGGTCTACGAGCAGTACTTC.

The chain joins TRBV6-5 to TRBJ1-5, with no clear D. Trimming stripped 6 bases from V and 9 bases from J, with 15 bases between. The CDR3 runs 13 residues. In germline, CDR1 is MNHEY, CDR2 SVGAGI. The chain's CDR3 is CASSEQRARPQHF. CDR3 nucleotide sequence: TGTGCCAGCAGCGAGCAGCGGGCTAGGCCCCAGCATTTT.

V and J are TRBV5-6 and TRBJ2-7; TRBD1 agrees at 7 bases. CDR3 length: 13 residues. From germline, CDR1 is SGHDT and CDR2 YYEEEE. The V and J ends lost 4 bases and 5 bases, in that order; junction bases with no gene match: 6. The CDR3 sequence: CASSLTGSNEQYF. The DNA of the CDR3 is TGTGCCAGCAGCCTGACAGGGAGCAACGAGCAGTACTTC.

The rearrangement uses TRBV4-1 and TRBJ2-7; D possibly uses TRBD1 or TRBD2 (5 bases each). The CDR3 is made up of 15 amino acids. V gave up 3 bases and J gave up 0 bases, with 12 bases separating them. CDR1 and CDR2 (germline): MGHRA, YSYEKL. The CDR3 reads CASSHLAGASYEQYF. The DNA of the CDR3 is TGCGCCAGCAGCCATTTAGCCGGGGCCTCCTACGAGCAGTACTTC.

This clone appeared a single time. The chain couples TRBV5-1 to TRBJ2-1; a weak D match, TRBD2 (7 bases). Trimming cost V 4 bases and J 1 base, with 15 bases left between them. Germline V gives CDR1 SGHRS, CDR2 YFSETQ. The CDR3 totals 16 residues. DNA of the CDR3: TGCGCCAGCAGCAAGGGGGAGGGCGGGTCCTACAATGAGCAGTTCTTC. Translating it yields CASSKGEGGSYNEQFF.

The chain employs TRBV6-1 and TRBJ2-3; no clear D gene. V was trimmed by 0 bases and J by 4 bases, leaving 8 bases between them. The CDR3 is made up of 14 amino acids. The V gene's germline CDR1 is MNHNS and CDR2 SASEGT. CDR3 amino acids: CASSEAVSSDTQYF. DNA of the CDR3: TGTGCCAGCAGTGAAGCTGTTAGTTCAGATACGCAGTATTTT.

The V and J genes are TRBV11-2 and TRBJ2-7; D gene ambiguous. CDR3 length: 15 residues. V lost 0 bases and J 5 bases, leaving 14 bases between the germline ends. CDR1 and CDR2 (germline): SGHAT, FQNNGV. The CDR3 loop reads CASSLDSTDGHEQYF. CDR3 bases: TGTGCCAGCAGCTTAGACAGCACCGACGGACACGAGCAGTACTTC.

This clone was detected only a few times. The chain has TRBV19 and TRBJ2-3, with TRBD2 identical over 10 bases. Germline V CDR1 and CDR2: LNHDA, SQIVND (reference sequence). V shed 4 bases, J shed 3 bases, and the junction held 7 bases outside the gene matches. The CDR3 has 16 residues. The CDR3 bases are TGTGCCAGTAGTACCCCTATAGCGGGAGGTACAGATACGCAGTATTTT. Encoded protein: CASSTPIAGGTDTQYF.

The V and J genes are TRBV6-1 and TRBJ2-7, with TRBD2 matching 13 bases. There are 17 residues in the CDR3. V gave up 4 bases and J gave up 1 base; unmatched junction bases: 7. Germline V lookup: CDR1 MNHNS, CDR2 SASEGT. The CDR3 here is CASSVLAGGPSSYEQYF. DNA for the CDR3: TGTGCCAGCAGTGTACTAGCGGGAGGGCCCTCATCCTACGAGCAGTACTTC.

The rearrangement uses TRBV5-1 and TRBJ2-5; 7 bases match TRBD2. V shed 0 bases, J shed 7 bases, and the junction held 9 bases outside the gene matches. The CDR3 contains 15 residues. Germline CDR1 is SGHRS and CDR2 is YFSETQ. In nucleotides, the CDR3 is TGCGCCAGCAGCTTGGAGGCTAGCGGCCTCAGGACCCAGTACTTC. Translating it yields CASSLEASGLRTQYF.